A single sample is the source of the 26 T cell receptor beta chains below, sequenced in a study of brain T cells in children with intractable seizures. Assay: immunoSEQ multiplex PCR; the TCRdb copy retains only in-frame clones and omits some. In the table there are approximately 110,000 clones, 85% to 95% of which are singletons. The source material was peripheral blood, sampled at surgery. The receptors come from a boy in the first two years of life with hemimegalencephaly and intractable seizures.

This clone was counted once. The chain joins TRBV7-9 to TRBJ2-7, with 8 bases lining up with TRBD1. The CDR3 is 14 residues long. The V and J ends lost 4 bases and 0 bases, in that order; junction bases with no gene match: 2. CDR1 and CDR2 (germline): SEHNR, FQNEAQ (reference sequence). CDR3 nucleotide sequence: TGTGCCAGCAGCTCGGACAGGGCCTCCTACGAGCAGTACTTC. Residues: CASSSDRASYEQYF.

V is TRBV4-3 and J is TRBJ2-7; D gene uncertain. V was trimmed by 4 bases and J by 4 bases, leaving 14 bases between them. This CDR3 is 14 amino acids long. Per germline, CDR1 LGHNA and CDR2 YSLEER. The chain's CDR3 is CASSPSWTLYEQYF. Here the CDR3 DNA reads TGCGCCAGCAGCCCGTCCTGGACCCTTTACGAGCAGTACTTC.

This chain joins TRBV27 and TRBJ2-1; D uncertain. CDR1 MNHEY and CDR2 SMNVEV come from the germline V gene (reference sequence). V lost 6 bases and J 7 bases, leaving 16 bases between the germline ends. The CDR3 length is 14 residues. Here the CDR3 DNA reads TGTGCCAGCAGCTCAAGGTGGGTCAGGAATGAGCAGTTCTTC. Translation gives CASSSRWVRNEQFF.

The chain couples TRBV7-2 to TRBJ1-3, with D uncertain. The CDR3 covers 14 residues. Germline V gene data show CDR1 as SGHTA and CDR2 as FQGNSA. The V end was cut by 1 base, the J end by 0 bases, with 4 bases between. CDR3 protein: CASSLGNSGNTIYF. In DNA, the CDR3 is TGTGCCAGCAGCTTAGGCAACTCTGGAAACACCATATATTTT. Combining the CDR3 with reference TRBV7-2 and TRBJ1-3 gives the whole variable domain GAGVSQSPSNKVTEKGKDVELRCDPISGHTALYWYRQSLGQGLEFLIYFQGNSAPDKSGLPSDRFSAERTGGSVSTLTIQRTQQEDSAVYLCASSLGNSGNTIYFGEGSWLTVV.

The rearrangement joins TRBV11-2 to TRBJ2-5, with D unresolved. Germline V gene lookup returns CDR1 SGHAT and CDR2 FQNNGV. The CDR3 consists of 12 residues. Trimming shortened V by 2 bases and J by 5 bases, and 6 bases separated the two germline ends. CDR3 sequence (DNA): TGTGCCAGCAGCTTAATCGCGGAGACCCAGTACTTC. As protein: CASSLIAETQYF.

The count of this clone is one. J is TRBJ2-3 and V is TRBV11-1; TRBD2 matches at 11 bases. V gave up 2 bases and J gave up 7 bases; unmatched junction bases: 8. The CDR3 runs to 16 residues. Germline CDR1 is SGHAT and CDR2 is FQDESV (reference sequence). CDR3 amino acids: CASSLSQTSGKNTQYF. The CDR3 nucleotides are TGTGCCAGCAGCTTATCCCAGACTAGCGGGAAGAATACGCAGTATTTT.

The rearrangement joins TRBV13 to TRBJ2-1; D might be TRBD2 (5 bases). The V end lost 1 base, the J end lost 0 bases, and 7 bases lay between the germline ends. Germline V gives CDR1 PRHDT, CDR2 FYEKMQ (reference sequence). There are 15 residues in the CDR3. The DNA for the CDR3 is TGTGCCAGCAGCTTAGAACGGGGCTCCTACAATGAGCAGTTCTTC. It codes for CASSLERGSYNEQFF. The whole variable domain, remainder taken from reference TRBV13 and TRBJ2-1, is AAGVIQSPRHLIKEKRETATLKCYPIPRHDTVYWYQQGPGQDPQFLISFYEKMQSDKGSIPDRFSAQQFSDYHSELNMSSLELGDSALYFCASSLERGSYNEQFFGPGTRLTVL.

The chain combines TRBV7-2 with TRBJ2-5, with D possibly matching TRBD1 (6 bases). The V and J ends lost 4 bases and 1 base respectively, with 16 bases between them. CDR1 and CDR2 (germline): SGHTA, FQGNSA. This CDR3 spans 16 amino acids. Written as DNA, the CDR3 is TGTGCCAGCAGCTCCAGAGGACAGACCGGCCAAGAGACCCAGTACTTC. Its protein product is CASSSRGQTGQETQYF. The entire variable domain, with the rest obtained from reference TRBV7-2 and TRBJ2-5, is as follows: GAGVSQSPSNKVTEKGKDVELRCDPISGHTALYWYRQSLGQGLEFLIYFQGNSAPDKSGLPSDRFSAERTGGSVSTLTIQRTQQEDSAVYLCASSSRGQTGQETQYFGPGTRLLVL.

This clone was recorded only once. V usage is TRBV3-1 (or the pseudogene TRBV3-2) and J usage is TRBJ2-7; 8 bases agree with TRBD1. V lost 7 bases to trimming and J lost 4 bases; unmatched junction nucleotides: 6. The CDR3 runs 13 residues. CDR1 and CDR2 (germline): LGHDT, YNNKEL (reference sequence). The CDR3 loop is CASTAGGAYEQYF. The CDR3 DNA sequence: TGTGCCAGCACTGCAGGGGGCGCTTACGAGCAGTACTTC.

CDR3 residues: CASSYGSRGRDTQYF. The CDR3 region has the DNA TGTGCCAGCAGTTACGGGTCTAGGGGGCGAGATACGCAGTATTTT. V and J are TRBV6-5 and TRBJ2-3; 7 bases align to TRBD1. Germline lookup yields CDR1 MNHEY and CDR2 SVGAGI. With V trimmed by 2 bases and J by 5 bases, 7 bases remained unmatched. The CDR3 loop spans 15 amino acids.

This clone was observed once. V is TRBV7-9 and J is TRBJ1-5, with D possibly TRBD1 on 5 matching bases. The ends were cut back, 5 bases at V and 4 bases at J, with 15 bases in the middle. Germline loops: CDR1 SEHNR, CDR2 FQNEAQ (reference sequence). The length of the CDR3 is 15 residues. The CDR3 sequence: CASSREAGRNQPQHF. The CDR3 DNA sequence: TGTGCCAGCAGCCGAGAGGCGGGGCGAAATCAGCCCCAGCATTTT.

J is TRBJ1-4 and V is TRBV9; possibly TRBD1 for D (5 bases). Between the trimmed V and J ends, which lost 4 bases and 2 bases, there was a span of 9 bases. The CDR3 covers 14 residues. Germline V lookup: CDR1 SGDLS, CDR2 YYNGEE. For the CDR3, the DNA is TGTGCCAGCAGCAGAGGGGTGACTAATGAAAAACTGTTTTTT. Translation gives CASSRGVTNEKLFF. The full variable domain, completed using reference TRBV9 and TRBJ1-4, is DSGVTQTPKHLITATGQRVTLRCSPRSGDLSVYWYQQSLDQGLQFLIQYYNGEERAKGNILERFSAQQFPDLHSELNLSSLELGDSALYFCASSRGVTNEKLFFGSGTQLSVL.

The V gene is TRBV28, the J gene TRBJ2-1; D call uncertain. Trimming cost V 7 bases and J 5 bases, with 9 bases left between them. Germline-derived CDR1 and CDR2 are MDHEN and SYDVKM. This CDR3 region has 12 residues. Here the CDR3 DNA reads TGTGCCAGCAATTCCAGAAACAATGAGCAGTTCTTC. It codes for CASNSRNNEQFF.

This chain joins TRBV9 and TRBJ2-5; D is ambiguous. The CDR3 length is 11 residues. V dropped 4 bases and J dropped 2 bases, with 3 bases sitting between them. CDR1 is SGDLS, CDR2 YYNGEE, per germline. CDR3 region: CASSLQETQYF. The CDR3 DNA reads TGTGCCAGCAGCCTTCAAGAGACCCAGTACTTC.

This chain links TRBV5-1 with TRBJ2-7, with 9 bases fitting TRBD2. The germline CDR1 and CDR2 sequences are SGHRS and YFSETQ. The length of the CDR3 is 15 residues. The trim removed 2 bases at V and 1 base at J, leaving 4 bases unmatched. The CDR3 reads CASSFTSGPSYEQYF. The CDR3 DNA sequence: TGCGCCAGCAGCTTCACTAGCGGGCCGTCCTACGAGCAGTACTTC.

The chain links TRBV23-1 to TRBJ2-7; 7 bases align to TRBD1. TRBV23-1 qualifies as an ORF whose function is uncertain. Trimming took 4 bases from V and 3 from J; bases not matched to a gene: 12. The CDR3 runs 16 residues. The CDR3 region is CASSPVRDSDSYEQYF. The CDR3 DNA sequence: TGCGCCAGCAGTCCAGTCCGGGACAGTGATAGCTACGAGCAGTACTTC.

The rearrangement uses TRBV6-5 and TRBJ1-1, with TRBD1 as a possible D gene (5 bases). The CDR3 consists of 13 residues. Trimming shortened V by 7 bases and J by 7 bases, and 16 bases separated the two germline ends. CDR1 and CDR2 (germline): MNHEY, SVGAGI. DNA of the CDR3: TGTGCCAGCACTATCACGGGGAGGGGTGAAGCTTTCTTT. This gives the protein CASTITGRGEAFF.

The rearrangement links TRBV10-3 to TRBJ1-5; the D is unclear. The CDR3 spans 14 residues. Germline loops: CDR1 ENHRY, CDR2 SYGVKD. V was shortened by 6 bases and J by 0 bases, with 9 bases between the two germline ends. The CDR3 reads CAISLVNSNQPQHF. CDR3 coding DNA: TGTGCCATCAGCTTAGTGAATAGCAATCAGCCCCAGCATTTT.

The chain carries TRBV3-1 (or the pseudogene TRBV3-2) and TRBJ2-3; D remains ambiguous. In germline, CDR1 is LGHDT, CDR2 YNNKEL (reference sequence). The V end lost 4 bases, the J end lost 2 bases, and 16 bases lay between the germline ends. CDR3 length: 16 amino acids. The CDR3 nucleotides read TGTGCCAGCAGCCTCAGGACCCAACTGTCCACAGATACGCAGTATTTT. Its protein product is CASSLRTQLSTDTQYF.

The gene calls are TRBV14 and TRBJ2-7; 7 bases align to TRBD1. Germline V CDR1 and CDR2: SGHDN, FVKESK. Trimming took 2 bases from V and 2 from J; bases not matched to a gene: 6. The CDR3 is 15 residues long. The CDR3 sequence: CASSQLQGWAYEQYF. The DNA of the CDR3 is TGTGCCAGCAGCCAATTACAGGGGTGGGCCTACGAGCAGTACTTC.

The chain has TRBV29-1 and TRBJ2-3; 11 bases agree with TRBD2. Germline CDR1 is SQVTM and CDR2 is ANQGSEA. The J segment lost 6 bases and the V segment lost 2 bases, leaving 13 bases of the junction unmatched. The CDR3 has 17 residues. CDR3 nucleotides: TGCAGCGTTGAATCCGGGTGGTTAGCGGGAGGGCCCGATACGCAGTATTTT. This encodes CSVESGWLAGGPDTQYF.

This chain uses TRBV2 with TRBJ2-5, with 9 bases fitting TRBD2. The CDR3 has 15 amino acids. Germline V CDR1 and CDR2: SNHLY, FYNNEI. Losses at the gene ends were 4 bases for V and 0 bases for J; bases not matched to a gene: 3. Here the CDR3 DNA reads TGTGCCAGCAGTGTCAGCGGGAGGTACCAAGAGACCCAGTACTTC. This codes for CASSVSGRYQETQYF. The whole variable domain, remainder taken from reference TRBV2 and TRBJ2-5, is EPEVTQTPSHQVTQMGQEVILRCVPISNHLYFYWYRQILGQKVEFLVSFYNNEISEKSEIFDDQFSVERPDGSNFTLKIRSTKLEDSAMYFCASSVSGRYQETQYFGPGTRLLVL.

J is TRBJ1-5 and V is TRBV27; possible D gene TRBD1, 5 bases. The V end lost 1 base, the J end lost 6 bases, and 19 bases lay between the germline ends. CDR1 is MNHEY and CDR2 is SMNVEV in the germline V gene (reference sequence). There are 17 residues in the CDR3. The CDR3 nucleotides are TGTGCCAGCAGTTTATTAGGGCAGTGGGGGAGAGCTCAGCCCCAGCATTTT. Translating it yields CASSLLGQWGRAQPQHF.

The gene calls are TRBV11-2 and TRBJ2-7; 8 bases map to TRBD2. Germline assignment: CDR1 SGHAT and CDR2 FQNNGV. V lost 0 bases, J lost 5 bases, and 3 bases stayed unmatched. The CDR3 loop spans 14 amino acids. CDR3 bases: TGTGCCAGCAGCTTAGATAACGGGGGGGACGAGCAGTACTTC. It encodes CASSLDNGGDEQYF.

CDR3 sequence reads: CASSLAPPGAMLTETQYF. The DNA of the CDR3 is TGTGCCAGCAGCTTGGCCCCCCCGGGGGCGATGTTAACAGAGACCCAGTACTTC. The chain is built from TRBV7-8 and TRBJ2-5, with D possibly being TRBD1 or TRBD2 (6 bases each). CDR1 is SGHVS and CDR2 is FQNEAQ in the germline V gene. The CDR3 contains 18 residues. The germline V and J ends were trimmed by 3 bases and 4 bases, with 24 bases remaining between them.

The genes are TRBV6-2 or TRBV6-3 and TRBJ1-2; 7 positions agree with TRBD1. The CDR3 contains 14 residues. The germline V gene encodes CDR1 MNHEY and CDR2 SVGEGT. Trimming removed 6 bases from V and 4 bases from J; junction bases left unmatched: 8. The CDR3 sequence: CASSDADRSYGYTF. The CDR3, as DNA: TGTGCCAGCAGCGACGCGGACAGGAGCTATGGCTACACCTTC.